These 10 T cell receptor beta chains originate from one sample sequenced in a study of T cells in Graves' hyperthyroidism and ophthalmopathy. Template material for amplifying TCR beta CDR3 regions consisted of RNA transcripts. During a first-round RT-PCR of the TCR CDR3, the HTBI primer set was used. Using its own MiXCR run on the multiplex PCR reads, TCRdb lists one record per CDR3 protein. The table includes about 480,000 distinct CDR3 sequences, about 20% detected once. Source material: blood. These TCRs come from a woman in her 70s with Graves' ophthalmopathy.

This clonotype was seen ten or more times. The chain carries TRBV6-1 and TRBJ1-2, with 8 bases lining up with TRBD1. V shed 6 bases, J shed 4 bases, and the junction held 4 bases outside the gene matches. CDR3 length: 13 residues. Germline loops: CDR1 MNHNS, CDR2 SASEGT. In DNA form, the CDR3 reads TGTGCCAGCAGATCAACAGGGGGCTATGGCTACACCTTC. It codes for CASRSTGGYGYTF.

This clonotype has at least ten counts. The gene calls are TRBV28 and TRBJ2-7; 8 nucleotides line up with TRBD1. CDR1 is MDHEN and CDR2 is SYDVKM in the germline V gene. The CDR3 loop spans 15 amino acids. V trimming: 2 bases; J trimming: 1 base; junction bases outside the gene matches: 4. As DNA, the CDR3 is TGTGCCAGCAGTTTACAGGGGGCGCAGTCCTACGAGCAGTACTTC. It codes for CASSLQGAQSYEQYF.

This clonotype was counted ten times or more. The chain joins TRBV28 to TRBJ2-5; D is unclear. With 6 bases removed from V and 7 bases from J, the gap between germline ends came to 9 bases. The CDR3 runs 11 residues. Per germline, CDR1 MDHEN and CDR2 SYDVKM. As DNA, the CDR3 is TGTGCCAGCAGATCCTTTGGGACCCAGTACTTC. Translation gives CASRSFGTQYF.

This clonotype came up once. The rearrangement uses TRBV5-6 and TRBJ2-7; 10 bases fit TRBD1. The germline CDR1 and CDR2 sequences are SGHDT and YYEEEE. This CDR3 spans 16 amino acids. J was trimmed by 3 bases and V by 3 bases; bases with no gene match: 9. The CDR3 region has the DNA TGTGCCAGCAGCTATCCCCCGGGACAGGGGATCTACGAGCAGTACTTC. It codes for CASSYPPGQGIYEQYF. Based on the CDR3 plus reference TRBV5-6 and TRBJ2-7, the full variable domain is DAGVTQSPTHLIKTRGQQVTLRCSPKSGHDTVSWYQQALGQGPQFIFQYYEEEERQRGNFPDRFSGHQFPNYSSELNVNALLLGDSALYLCASSYPPGQGIYEQYFGPGTRLTVT.

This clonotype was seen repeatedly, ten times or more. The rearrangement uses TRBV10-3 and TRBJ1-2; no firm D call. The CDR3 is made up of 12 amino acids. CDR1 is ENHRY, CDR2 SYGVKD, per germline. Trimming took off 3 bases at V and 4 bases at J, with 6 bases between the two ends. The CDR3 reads CAISEVGYGYTF. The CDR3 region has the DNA TGTGCCATCAGTGAAGTAGGCTATGGCTACACCTTC.

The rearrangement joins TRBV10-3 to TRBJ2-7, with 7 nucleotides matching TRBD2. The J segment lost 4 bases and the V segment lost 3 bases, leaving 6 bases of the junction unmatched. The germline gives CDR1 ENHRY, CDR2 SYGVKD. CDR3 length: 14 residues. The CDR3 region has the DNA TGTGCCATCAGTGAAGCGGGGCGCCGATACGAGCAGTACTTC. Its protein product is CAISEAGRRYEQYF.

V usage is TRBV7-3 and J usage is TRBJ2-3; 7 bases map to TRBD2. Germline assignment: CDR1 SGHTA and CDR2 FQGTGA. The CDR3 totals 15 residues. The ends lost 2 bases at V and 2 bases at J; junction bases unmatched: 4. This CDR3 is CASSLLAANTDTQYF. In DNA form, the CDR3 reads TGTGCCAGCAGCTTACTAGCGGCAAACACAGATACGCAGTATTTT.

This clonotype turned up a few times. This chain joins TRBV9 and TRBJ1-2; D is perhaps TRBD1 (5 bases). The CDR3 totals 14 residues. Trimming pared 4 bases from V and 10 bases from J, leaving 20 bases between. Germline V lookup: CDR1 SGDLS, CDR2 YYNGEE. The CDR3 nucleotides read TGTGCCAGCAGCCTTGGGACCGCGGGACCTGTCTACACCTTC. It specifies CASSLGTAGPVYTF.

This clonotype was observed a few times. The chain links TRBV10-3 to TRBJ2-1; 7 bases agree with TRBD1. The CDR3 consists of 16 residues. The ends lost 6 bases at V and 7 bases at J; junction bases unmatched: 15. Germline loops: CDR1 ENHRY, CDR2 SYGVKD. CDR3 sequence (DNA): TGTGCCATCAGCTTGACAGGGCACGGTTCATCGAATGAGCAGTTCTTC. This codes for CAISLTGHGSSNEQFF.

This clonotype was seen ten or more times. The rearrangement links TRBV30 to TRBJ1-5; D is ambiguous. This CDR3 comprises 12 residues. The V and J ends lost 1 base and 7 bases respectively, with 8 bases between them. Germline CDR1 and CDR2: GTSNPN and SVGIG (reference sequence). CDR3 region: CAWSEVKQPQHF. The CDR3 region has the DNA TGTGCCTGGAGTGAAGTCAAACAGCCCCAGCATTTT.